The clone carrying this T cell receptor beta chain was seen a few times. Antigen: not known. The sample is drawn from a study of T cells in Graves' hyperthyroidism and ophthalmopathy. Study findings and constraints: Most clonotypes expanded in thyroid above 0.001 were likewise present in blood.

The investigators amplified TCR beta CDR3 regions from RNA transcripts. A first-round RT-PCR of the TCR CDR3 used the HTBI primer set. MiXCR, run by TCRdb on the multiplex PCR reads, gives a single entry per CDR3 protein. Of about 600,000 distinct CDR3 sequences listed, 14% are singletons. Germline CDR1 is MNHNS and CDR2 is SASEGT. The CDR3 runs 15 residues. Trimming removed 3 bases from V and 1 base from J; junction bases left unmatched: 6. The rearrangement links TRBV6-1 to TRBJ2-7; 7 bases match TRBD1. This sequence was found in a woman under 30 with Graves' ophthalmopathy. The source material was blood. The CDR3 loop is CASSDGQAPSYEQYF. Here the CDR3 DNA reads TGTGCCAGCAGTGATGGACAGGCCCCATCCTACGAGCAGTACTTC.